A selection of T cell receptor beta chains follows, all from one sample in a study of beta chain features in type 1 diabetes. The method was immunoSEQ multiplex PCR; TCRdb's version includes in-frame clones alone and lacks a portion of them. The table has about 240,000 clones, 27% seen once. Sequenced input: central memory CD4+ T cells from blood. The receptors derive from a man aged 25 to 40 in good health. CDR3s include the opening cysteine and the closing phenylalanine or tryptophan. D genes are given only for firm matches. Not every row has a clone size; where given, it reads once, few, many or a size class.

.	TRBD2	TRBV7-2	TRBJ2-1	TGTGCCAGCAGCCCGAGGCTCCGGACTAGCGCATTCAATGAGCAGTTCTTC	CASSPRLRTSAFNEQFF
few	TRBD1	TRBV25-1	TRBJ2-2	TGTGCCAGCAGCTTTAAGCGACAGGGTGGTGGCGGGGAGCTGTTTTTT	CASSFKRQGGGGELFF
.	.	TRBV15	TRBJ1-6	TGTGCCACCAGCAGAGTCGCTGGCTTAGGTTCACCCCTCCACTTT	CATSRVAGLGSPLHF
.	TRBD1	TRBV5-6	TRBJ2-7	TGTGCCAGCAGCTACCGCCGGACCGGGACAGGCCATTCCTACGAGCAGTACTTC	CASSYRRTGTGHSYEQYF
.	.	TRBV30	TRBJ2-3	TGTGCCTGGAAGTTACCCGGGATACCCACAGATACGCAGTATTTT	CAWKLPGIPTDTQYF
many	.	TRBV6-1	TRBJ1-1	TGTGCCAGCAGTGCGGGGGGCTATTTCGGTGAAGCTTTCTTT	CASSAGGYFGEAFF
.	.	TRBV25-1	TRBJ2-7	TGTGCCAGCAGTGAGGACCTCACCTCGGGACAACACTACGAGCAGTACTTC	CASSEDLTSGQHYEQYF
few	TRBD2	TRBV29-1	TRBJ2-7	TGCAGCGGTGATGGGGCCCTAGCGGGAGGGTCCTACGAGCAGTACTTC	CSGDGALAGGSYEQYF
.	.	TRBV7-8	TRBJ2-7	TGTGCCAGCAGCCCCTCCGTAGCGGTGTTAGGGCAGTACTTC	CASSPSVAVLGQYF
.	.	TRBV9	TRBJ2-7	TGTGCCAGCAGCGTAGACAGTACCTCCTACGAGCAGTACTTC	CASSVDSTSYEQYF
.	.	TRBV28	TRBJ2-5	TGTGCCAGCAGTTCACCCCCAGGGACCCAGTACTTC	CASSSPPGTQYF
few	TRBD1	TRBV6-6	TRBJ1-1	TGTGCCAGCAGTCTACTGACAGGGGGGAACACTGAAGCTTTCTTT	CASSLLTGGNTEAFF
.	TRBD1	TRBV7-6	TRBJ1-2	TGTGCCAGCAGTCCAGGACAGGGCGGCTATGGCTACACCTTC	CASSPGQGGYGYTF
few	TRBD1	TRBV16	TRBJ1-1	TGTGCCAGCAGTGGGACAGCGAACACTGAAGCTTTCTTT	CASSGTANTEAFF
.	TRBD2	TRBV27	TRBJ2-2	TGTGCCAGCAGTTGGATACTAGCGGGGGACACCGGGGAGCTGTTTTTT	CASSWILAGDTGELFF
.	.	TRBV7-9	TRBJ2-1	TGTGCCAGCAGCTTGCTAAAAGTAAGAGGTGAGCAGTTCTTC	CASSLLKVRGEQFF